The TCR beta chain described here comes from a study of T cell responses to AZD1222 COVID-19 vaccine. Overall study findings and caveats: A mostly white British donor set with more females was recruited, and clonal diversity was possibly underestimated.

For this clone: No antigen is known for it.

The CDR3 length is 14 residues. J gave up 10 bases and V 6 bases, and 8 bases lay outside the gene matches. Germline CDR1 reads SEHNR; CDR2 reads FQNEAQ (reference sequence). Data came from immunoSEQ multiplex PCR; TCRdb stores just in-frame clones and leaves some out. The sample lists approximately 150,000 clones, 85% to 95% occurring once. The sequencing here drew on peripheral blood, taken 28 days after the second AZD1222 dose. This TCR was recovered from an adult who received the AZD1222 COVID-19 vaccine. V is TRBV7-9 and J is TRBJ2-1; 11 nucleotides agree with TRBD2. This chain's CDR3 is CASRTSGDSGEQFF. DNA for the CDR3: TGTGCCAGCAGGACTAGCGGGGACTCGGGGGAGCAGTTCTTC. The complete variable domain, with remaining parts taken from reference TRBV7-9 and TRBJ2-1, reads DTGVSQNPRHKITKRGQNVTFRCDPISEHNRLYWYRQTLGQGPEFLTYFQNEAQLEKSRLLSDRFSAERPKGSFSTLEIQRTEQGDSAMYLCASRTSGDSGEQFFGPGTRLTVL.